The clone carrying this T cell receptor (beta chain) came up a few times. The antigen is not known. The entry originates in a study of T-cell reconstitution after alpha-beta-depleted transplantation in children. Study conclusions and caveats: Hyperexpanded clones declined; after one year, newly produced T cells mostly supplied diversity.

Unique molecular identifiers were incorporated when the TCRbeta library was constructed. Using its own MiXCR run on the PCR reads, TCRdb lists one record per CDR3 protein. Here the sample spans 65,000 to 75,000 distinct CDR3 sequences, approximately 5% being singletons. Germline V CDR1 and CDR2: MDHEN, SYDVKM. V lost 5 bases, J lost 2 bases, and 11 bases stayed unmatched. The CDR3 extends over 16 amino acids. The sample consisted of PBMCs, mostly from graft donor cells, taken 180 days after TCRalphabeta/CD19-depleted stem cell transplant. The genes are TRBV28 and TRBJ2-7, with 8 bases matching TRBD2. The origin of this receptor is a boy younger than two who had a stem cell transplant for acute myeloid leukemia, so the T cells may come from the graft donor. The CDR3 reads CASSQGGLADAYEQYF. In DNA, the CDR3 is TGTGCCAGCAGTCAGGGAGGACTAGCTGACGCCTACGAGCAGTACTTC.